This T cell receptor (beta chain) emerged from a study of somatic mutations in cytotoxic T cells in rheumatoid arthritis. CDR1 is SGHDT and CDR2 is YYEEEE in the germline V gene. V lost 2 bases, J lost 4 bases, and 6 bases stayed unmatched. The CDR3 contains 14 residues. Method: immunoSEQ multiplex PCR; TCRdb's copy keeps in-frame clones and lacks some. Of under 9,500 clones in the sample, 80% to 90% are singletons; the top ten hold about 27%. This clone was detected once. The chain carries TRBV5-6 and TRBJ2-7; 7 nucleotides agree with TRBD1. This TCR derives from a woman in her 70s with rheumatoid arthritis. Sequences were obtained from CD8+ T cells sorted from blood. CDR3 DNA: TGTGCCAGCAGCTTTTCGGGCAGGGGGTACGAGCAGTACTTC. It yields the protein CASSFSGRGYEQYF.